The TCR beta chain described here comes from a study of monozygotic twins with inflammatory bowel disease. UMIs containing a 6-nucleotide sample barcode were added via template switching. TCRdb reanalyzed the 5' RACE reads, giving one entry per CDR3 protein sequence and no DNA. The listing contains approximately 210,000 distinct CDR3 sequences. General observations from the study: Healthy co-twins exceeded IBD patients in TCRbeta diversity as measured by inverse Simpson.

In regard to this clonotype: Its target is unknown.

The CDR3 extends over 14 amino acids. Germline values: CDR1 SGDLS, CDR2 YYNGEE. Every donor provided one blood sample measuring less than 3 ml. The sample comprised blood. This receptor was obtained from a human donor with ulcerative colitis or Crohn's disease, or a healthy co-twin of an affected twin (not recorded which). The chain couples TRBV9 to TRBJ1-1. CDR3 sequence: CASSVEGQNTEAFF.